The source of this TCR beta chain is a study of blood T cell repertoires in COVID-19. Turning to the study itself: Samples came from the United States, Italy and Spain, spanning acute and convalescent COVID-19. PBMCs, B-cell-depleted T cells, or T cells provided the cDNA or gDNA that made up the material.

As processed by the authors: Scientists estimated how many nucleated cells there were by amplifying reference gene primers. Assay: immunoSEQ multiplex PCR; the TCRdb copy retains only in-frame clones and omits some. For V, J and clone size, that table is used; D and trimming come from the DNA. In the table there are around 250,000 clones, around 83% of which are singletons. This CDR3 spans 17 amino acids. Per the germline V gene, CDR1 is MNHEY and CDR2 is SMNVEV (reference sequence). V dropped 2 bases and J dropped 0 bases, with 15 bases sitting between them. The sequence was collected from a man older than 75 with acute or convalescent COVID-19. The rearrangement links TRBV27 to TRBJ2-3, with D tentatively TRBD2 (7 bases). The sample comprised peripheral blood. This CDR3 reads CASSLGGGGSSTDTQYF. The CDR3 DNA follows: TGTGCCAGCAGTTTAGGGGGAGGGGGGTCAAGCACAGATACGCAGTATTTT.